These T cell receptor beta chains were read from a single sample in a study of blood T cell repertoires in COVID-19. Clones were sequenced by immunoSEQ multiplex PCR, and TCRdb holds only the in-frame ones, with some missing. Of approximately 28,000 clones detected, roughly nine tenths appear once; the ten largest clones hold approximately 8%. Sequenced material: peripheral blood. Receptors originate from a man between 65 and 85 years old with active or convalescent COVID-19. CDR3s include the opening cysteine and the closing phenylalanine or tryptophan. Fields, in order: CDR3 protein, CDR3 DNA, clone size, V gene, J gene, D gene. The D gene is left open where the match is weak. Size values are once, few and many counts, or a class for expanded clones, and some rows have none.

CDR3 protein: CASSQDLDDRGNGYTF
CDR3 DNA: TGTGCCAGCAGCCAAGATCTTGACGACAGGGGTAATGGCTACACCTTC
clone size: NA
V gene: TRBV4-2
J gene: TRBJ1-2
D gene: TRBD1

CDR3 protein: CASSYSGGSETQYF
CDR3 DNA: TGTGCCAGCAGTTACTCCGGGGGTTCAGAGACCCAGTACTTC
clone size: NA
V gene: TRBV6-2/TRBV6-3
J gene: TRBJ2-5
D gene: NA

CDR3 protein: CASSVAGTRAEKLFF
CDR3 DNA: TGTGCCAGCAGCGTAGCCGGGACAAGGGCTGAAAAACTGTTTTTT
clone size: NA
V gene: TRBV7-2
J gene: TRBJ1-4
D gene: NA

CDR3 protein: CASSMWGVSLNTIYF
CDR3 DNA: TGTGCCAGCAGCATGTGGGGGGTATCCCTTAACACCATATATTTT
clone size: NA
V gene: TRBV5-6
J gene: TRBJ1-3
D gene: NA

CDR3 protein: CASSSPGQGYSGYQETQYF
CDR3 DNA: TGTGCCAGCAGCTCCCCGGGACAGGGGTACTCGGGGTACCAAGAGACCCAGTACTTC
clone size: NA
V gene: TRBV7-6
J gene: TRBJ2-5
D gene: TRBD1

CDR3 protein: CASSPTEANYGYTF
CDR3 DNA: TGTGCCAGCAGTCCAACAGAAGCTAACTATGGCTACACCTTC
clone size: NA
V gene: TRBV6-5
J gene: TRBJ1-2
D gene: NA

CDR3 protein: CASSLQGTGNTIYF
CDR3 DNA: TGTGCCAGCAGTCTCCAGGGGACTGGAAACACCATATATTTT
clone size: NA
V gene: TRBV28
J gene: TRBJ1-3
D gene: NA

CDR3 protein: CASSVLSGLGGDTQYF
CDR3 DNA: TGTGCCAGCAGCGTCTTGTCGGGACTAGGCGGAGATACGCAGTATTTT
clone size: NA
V gene: TRBV9
J gene: TRBJ2-3
D gene: TRBD2

CDR3 protein: CASSLDSSNGKLFF
CDR3 DNA: TGTGCCAGCAGCTTGGACAGCTCTAATGGGAAACTGTTTTTT
clone size: NA
V gene: TRBV7-9
J gene: TRBJ1-4
D gene: NA

CDR3 protein: CASSLEGGHEQFF
CDR3 DNA: TGTGCCAGTAGTCTGGAGGGAGGCCATGAGCAGTTCTTC
clone size: NA
V gene: TRBV19
J gene: TRBJ2-1
D gene: NA

CDR3 protein: CASSLVPGYSNQPQHF
CDR3 DNA: TGCGCCAGCAGCTTGGTTCCCGGGTATAGCAATCAGCCCCAGCATTTT
clone size: NA
V gene: TRBV5-1
J gene: TRBJ1-5
D gene: NA

CDR3 protein: CASSLGTGGVEETQYF
CDR3 DNA: TGTGCCAGCAGCCTAGGGACAGGTGGGGTGGAAGAGACCCAGTACTTC
clone size: NA
V gene: TRBV7-9
J gene: TRBJ2-5
D gene: TRBD1

CDR3 protein: CATSEGGVLGAYGYTF
CDR3 DNA: TGTGCCACCAGTGAGGGAGGTGTGCTTGGTGCATATGGCTACACCTTC
clone size: NA
V gene: TRBV24-1
J gene: TRBJ1-2
D gene: NA

CDR3 protein: CATSDLLQGVMSQPQHF
CDR3 DNA: TGTGCCACCAGTGATTTGCTACAGGGTGTAATGTCTCAGCCCCAGCATTTT
clone size: NA
V gene: TRBV24-1
J gene: TRBJ1-5
D gene: NA

CDR3 protein: CASSWSTVQDNEKLFF
CDR3 DNA: TGTGCCAGCAGTTGGTCGACAGTTCAAGATAATGAAAAACTGTTTTTT
clone size: NA
V gene: TRBV6-2/TRBV6-3
J gene: TRBJ1-4
D gene: NA

CDR3 protein: CATSRDGGQGSGEQYF
CDR3 DNA: TGTGCCACCAGCAGAGATGGTGGACAGGGGTCGGGGGAGCAGTACTTC
clone size: NA
V gene: TRBV15
J gene: TRBJ2-7
D gene: TRBD1

CDR3 protein: CASSTEGRGMNEQFF
CDR3 DNA: TGTGCCAGCAGTACCGAAGGACGGGGGATGAATGAGCAGTTCTTC
clone size: NA
V gene: TRBV6-5
J gene: TRBJ2-1
D gene: NA

CDR3 protein: CASSLAAGVANEQFF
CDR3 DNA: TGCGCCAGCAGCTTGGCCGCGGGGGTGGCCAATGAGCAGTTCTTC
clone size: NA
V gene: TRBV5-1
J gene: TRBJ2-1
D gene: TRBD2

CDR3 protein: CASSPVGRALISGANVLTF
CDR3 DNA: TGTGCCAGCAGTCCAGTCGGCAGGGCGCTGATCTCTGGGGCCAACGTCCTGACTTTC
clone size: NA
V gene: TRBV28
J gene: TRBJ2-6
D gene: NA

CDR3 protein: CASSWGDLQGAQLFEQYF
CDR3 DNA: TGTGCCAGCAGCTGGGGCGACCTCCAGGGGGCTCAACTGTTCGAGCAGTACTTC
clone size: NA
V gene: TRBV7-8
J gene: TRBJ2-7
D gene: TRBD1

CDR3 protein: CASSMGQATEAFF
CDR3 DNA: TGTGCCAGCAGCATGGGACAAGCCACTGAAGCTTTCTTT
clone size: once
V gene: TRBV9
J gene: TRBJ1-1
D gene: NA

CDR3 protein: CAISESRDSSNQPQHF
CDR3 DNA: TGTGCCATCAGTGAGTCAAGGGACAGTAGCAATCAGCCCCAGCATTTT
clone size: NA
V gene: TRBV10-3
J gene: TRBJ1-5
D gene: TRBD1

CDR3 protein: CASSLSGLAGGNYEQYF
CDR3 DNA: TGTGCCAGCAGCTTAAGCGGACTAGCGGGGGGGAACTACGAGCAGTACTTC
clone size: NA
V gene: TRBV7-2
J gene: TRBJ2-7
D gene: TRBD2

CDR3 protein: CASSDFGGSTDTQYF
CDR3 DNA: TGTGCCAGCAGTGATTTCGGCGGTAGCACAGATACGCAGTATTTT
clone size: NA
V gene: TRBV25-1
J gene: TRBJ2-3
D gene: NA

CDR3 protein: CASSEGTSGRETQYF
CDR3 DNA: TGTGCCAGCAGTGAGGGGACTAGCGGGAGAGAGACCCAGTACTTC
clone size: NA
V gene: TRBV6-1
J gene: TRBJ2-5
D gene: TRBD2

CDR3 protein: CASRANRESYEQYF
CDR3 DNA: TGTGCCAGCAGGGCTAACAGGGAATCCTACGAGCAGTACTTC
clone size: NA
V gene: TRBV6-5
J gene: TRBJ2-7
D gene: NA

CDR3 protein: CASQGTNSPLHF
CDR3 DNA: TGTGCCAGTCAGGGTACGAATTCACCCCTCCACTTT
clone size: NA
V gene: TRBV6-6
J gene: TRBJ1-6
D gene: NA

CDR3 protein: CASSDSPITDTQYF
CDR3 DNA: TGTGCCAGCAGCGACTCCCCGATCACAGATACGCAGTATTTT
clone size: once
V gene: TRBV7-9
J gene: TRBJ2-3
D gene: NA

CDR3 protein: CASSEGGDSNYGYTF
CDR3 DNA: TGTGCCAGCAGTGAGGGGGGGGACTCTAACTATGGCTACACCTTC
clone size: NA
V gene: TRBV6-4
J gene: TRBJ1-2
D gene: NA

CDR3 protein: CSVVRQFNTEAFF
CDR3 DNA: TGCAGCGTTGTAAGACAGTTCAACACTGAAGCTTTCTTT
clone size: NA
V gene: TRBV29-1
J gene: TRBJ1-1
D gene: NA

CDR3 protein: CASSVQGRGNEQYF
CDR3 DNA: TGTGCCAGCAGCGTACAGGGACGGGGTAACGAGCAGTACTTC
clone size: NA
V gene: TRBV7-2
J gene: TRBJ2-7
D gene: NA

CDR3 protein: CASSYHRGPGNTIYF
CDR3 DNA: TGTGCCAGCAGTTACCACAGGGGGCCTGGAAACACCATATATTTT
clone size: NA
V gene: TRBV6-5
J gene: TRBJ1-3
D gene: TRBD1

CDR3 protein: CASGLEGPQHF
CDR3 DNA: TGTGCCAGCGGCCTAGAGGGGCCCCAGCATTTT
clone size: NA
V gene: TRBV12-3/TRBV12-4
J gene: TRBJ1-5
D gene: NA

CDR3 protein: CASRAQGPPGTEAFF
CDR3 DNA: TGTGCCAGTAGGGCACAGGGGCCACCGGGCACTGAAGCTTTCTTT
clone size: NA
V gene: TRBV19
J gene: TRBJ1-1
D gene: TRBD1

CDR3 protein: CASSPFSSGSKGSYNEQFF
CDR3 DNA: TGTGCCAGCTCACCATTCTCTAGCGGGTCCAAAGGGAGCTACAATGAGCAGTTCTTC
clone size: NA
V gene: TRBV18
J gene: TRBJ2-1
D gene: TRBD2

CDR3 protein: CASKDSGQGNEKLFF
CDR3 DNA: TGTGCCAGTAAGGACTCGGGGCAGGGGAATGAAAAACTGTTTTTT
clone size: NA
V gene: TRBV19
J gene: TRBJ1-4
D gene: NA

CDR3 protein: CSASERGPSYEQYF
CDR3 DNA: TGCAGTGCTAGTGAGCGGGGGCCCTCCTACGAGCAGTACTTC
clone size: once
V gene: TRBV20-1
J gene: TRBJ2-7
D gene: TRBD2

CDR3 protein: CASSLADKFNYGYTF
CDR3 DNA: TGTGCCAGCAGCTTGGCAGACAAGTTTAACTATGGCTACACCTTC
clone size: NA
V gene: TRBV5-8
J gene: TRBJ1-2
D gene: NA

CDR3 protein: CASSATSGTGGRYEQYF
CDR3 DNA: TGTGCCAGCAGCGCAACCTCCGGGACAGGGGGCCGTTACGAGCAGTACTTC
clone size: NA
V gene: TRBV5-5
J gene: TRBJ2-7
D gene: TRBD1

CDR3 protein: CASSSLGGSGNTIYF
CDR3 DNA: TGTGCCAGCAGCTCTCTGGGGGGATCCGGAAACACCATATATTTT
clone size: NA
V gene: TRBV11-3
J gene: TRBJ1-3
D gene: NA

CDR3 protein: CASSNRPQETQYF
CDR3 DNA: TGTGCCAGCAGCAACAGGCCCCAAGAGACCCAGTACTTC
clone size: NA
V gene: TRBV11-2
J gene: TRBJ2-5
D gene: NA

CDR3 protein: CASSQTPPSTDTQYF
CDR3 DNA: TGTGCCAGCAGCCAAACACCCCCTAGCACAGATACGCAGTATTTT
clone size: NA
V gene: TRBV3-1/TRBV3-2
J gene: TRBJ2-3
D gene: NA

CDR3 protein: CASSPPVGANVLTF
CDR3 DNA: TGTGCCAGCAGCCCTCCCGTGGGGGCCAACGTCCTGACTTTC
clone size: NA
V gene: TRBV3-1/TRBV3-2
J gene: TRBJ2-6
D gene: NA

CDR3 protein: CASSENPGVGRNYGYTF
CDR3 DNA: TGTGCCAGCAGTGAAAATCCAGGGGTAGGCAGAAACTATGGCTACACCTTC
clone size: NA
V gene: TRBV25-1
J gene: TRBJ1-2
D gene: NA

CDR3 protein: CAISEESLGGAFF
CDR3 DNA: TGTGCCATCAGTGAGGAAAGCCTTGGCGGGGCTTTCTTT
clone size: NA
V gene: TRBV10-3
J gene: TRBJ1-1
D gene: NA

CDR3 protein: CASSLQGSGEKLFF
CDR3 DNA: TGCGCCAGCAGCCTACAGGGCTCTGGGGAAAAACTGTTTTTT
clone size: NA
V gene: TRBV5-1
J gene: TRBJ1-4
D gene: NA

CDR3 protein: CAWRQLANTEAFF
CDR3 DNA: TGTGCCTGGAGGCAGTTGGCGAACACTGAAGCTTTCTTT
clone size: NA
V gene: TRBV30
J gene: TRBJ1-1
D gene: NA

CDR3 protein: CASSLGVQETQYF
CDR3 DNA: TGCGCCAGCAGCTTAGGGGTCCAAGAGACCCAGTACTTC
clone size: NA
V gene: TRBV5-1
J gene: TRBJ2-5
D gene: NA

CDR3 protein: CASSLGTWRGNTIYF
CDR3 DNA: TGTGCCAGCAGCTTAGGGACTTGGCGGGGAAACACCATATATTTT
clone size: NA
V gene: TRBV11-2
J gene: TRBJ1-3
D gene: NA

CDR3 protein: CASSKDRGENYGYTF
CDR3 DNA: TGTGCCAGTAGTAAAGACAGGGGCGAAAACTATGGCTACACCTTC
clone size: NA
V gene: TRBV19
J gene: TRBJ1-2
D gene: TRBD1

CDR3 protein: CASSDAGQGNEKLFF
CDR3 DNA: TGTGCCAGCAGTGACGCCGGACAGGGTAACGAAAAACTGTTTTTT
clone size: NA
V gene: TRBV2
J gene: TRBJ1-4
D gene: TRBD1

CDR3 protein: CATSRPGTANIQYF
CDR3 DNA: TGTGCCACCAGCAGACCCGGGACAGCTAACATTCAGTACTTC
clone size: NA
V gene: TRBV15
J gene: TRBJ2-4
D gene: TRBD1

CDR3 protein: CASSAVDRGQSPLHF
CDR3 DNA: TGTGCCAGCAGCGCGGTGGACAGGGGGCAATCACCCCTCCACTTT
clone size: NA
V gene: TRBV9
J gene: TRBJ1-6
D gene: TRBD1

CDR3 protein: CASSRGQGVNTEAFF
CDR3 DNA: TGTGCCAGCAGCCGGGGACAGGGGGTCAACACTGAAGCTTTCTTT
clone size: NA
V gene: TRBV3-1/TRBV3-2
J gene: TRBJ1-1
D gene: TRBD1

CDR3 protein: CASSMPDSPLHF
CDR3 DNA: TGTGCCAGTAGTATGCCAGATTCACCCCTCCACTTT
clone size: NA
V gene: TRBV19
J gene: TRBJ1-6
D gene: NA

CDR3 protein: CASRDRSNEKLFF
CDR3 DNA: TGTGCCAGCAGAGACAGGTCTAATGAAAAACTGTTTTTT
clone size: once
V gene: TRBV7-2
J gene: TRBJ1-4
D gene: NA

CDR3 protein: CASSSSRGAQETQYF
CDR3 DNA: TGTGCCAGCAGCTCCTCGCGGGGGGCCCAAGAGACCCAGTACTTC
clone size: NA
V gene: TRBV7-2
J gene: TRBJ2-5
D gene: TRBD2

CDR3 protein: CASSIGTSGRSGELFF
CDR3 DNA: TGTGCCAGTAGTATCGGGACTAGCGGGAGGTCCGGGGAGCTGTTTTTT
clone size: NA
V gene: TRBV19
J gene: TRBJ2-2
D gene: TRBD2

CDR3 protein: CASQGLNTEAFF
CDR3 DNA: TGCGCCTCACAAGGACTAAACACTGAAGCTTTCTTT
clone size: NA
V gene: TRBV10-1
J gene: TRBJ1-1
D gene: NA

CDR3 protein: CASSYRGGNTEAFF
CDR3 DNA: TGTGCCAGCAGTTACCGGGGGGGGAACACTGAAGCTTTCTTT
clone size: NA
V gene: TRBV6-2/TRBV6-3
J gene: TRBJ1-1
D gene: NA